This T cell receptor (beta chain) comes out of a study of OX40 agonist ivuxolimab in advanced cancers. Study in general: Those treated in dose escalation had hepatocellular carcinoma, melanoma, renal cell cancer or head and neck cancer.

In germline, CDR1 is LNHDA, CDR2 SQIVND (reference sequence). The CDR3 totals 15 residues. V was pared by 4 bases and J by 5 bases, with 10 bases of the junction left unmatched. Individuals having autoimmune disease history or systemic immunosuppression were not enrolled. Points on this clone: Its antigen is as yet unknown.

Study observations and caveats: There was clonal expansion of CD4+ and CD8+ blood T cells by week 6 at 0.1 to 3.0 mg/kg. Low clonal expansion, among the lowest seen, marked partial responders at 0.1-3.0 mg/kg.

Sequencing used immunoSEQ multiplex PCR; TCRdb keeps in-frame clones, though not all of them. The table includes roughly 100,000 clones, just under 90% detected once. This sequence originates from an adult with an advanced solid tumor such as melanoma, head and neck, liver or kidney cancer. The sample was CD4+ or CD8+ T cells sorted from blood, taken in a trial of the OX40 agonist ivuxolimab. The chain links TRBV19 to TRBJ1-2; 7 bases agree with TRBD1. CDR3 amino acids: CASSTGFDRVYGYTF. CDR3 coding DNA: TGTGCCAGTAGTACAGGGTTCGACAGGGTGTATGGCTACACCTTC.